Listed here are 2 T cell receptor beta chains from one sample, sequenced in a study of cytomegalovirus exposure and HLA in healthy donors. The PCR was carried out with 60 Vbeta primers and 13 Jbeta primers. Some clones are missing from TCRdb's copy, which holds only in-frame ones; the method was immunoSEQ multiplex PCR. The sample has more than 150,000 clones; less than 80% are singletons. The sample consisted of PBMCs. All receptors come from a man between 18 and 29 years old in good health and CMV-seronegative.

The chain couples TRBV28 to TRBJ2-2, with 10 bases aligning to TRBD2. The CDR3 has 17 residues. The junction had 11 bases not matched to a gene; V was cut back by 3 bases and J by 7 bases. The germline CDR1 and CDR2 sequences are MDHEN and SYDVKM. The CDR3 coding sequence is TGTGCCAGCAGTTTGGGGTTCAAGCGGGAGGGCGGCGGGGAGCTGTTTTTT. It codes for CASSLGFKREGGGELFF.

The chain carries TRBV25-1 and TRBJ2-5, with 10 bases that match TRBD1. The length of the CDR3 is 13 residues. From germline, CDR1 is MGHDK and CDR2 SYGVNS. V shed 4 bases, J shed 10 bases, and the junction held 6 bases outside the gene matches. This chain's CDR3 is CASSGGTGVGQYF. The CDR3 region has the DNA TGTGCCAGCAGTGGAGGGACAGGGGTCGGCCAGTACTTC.